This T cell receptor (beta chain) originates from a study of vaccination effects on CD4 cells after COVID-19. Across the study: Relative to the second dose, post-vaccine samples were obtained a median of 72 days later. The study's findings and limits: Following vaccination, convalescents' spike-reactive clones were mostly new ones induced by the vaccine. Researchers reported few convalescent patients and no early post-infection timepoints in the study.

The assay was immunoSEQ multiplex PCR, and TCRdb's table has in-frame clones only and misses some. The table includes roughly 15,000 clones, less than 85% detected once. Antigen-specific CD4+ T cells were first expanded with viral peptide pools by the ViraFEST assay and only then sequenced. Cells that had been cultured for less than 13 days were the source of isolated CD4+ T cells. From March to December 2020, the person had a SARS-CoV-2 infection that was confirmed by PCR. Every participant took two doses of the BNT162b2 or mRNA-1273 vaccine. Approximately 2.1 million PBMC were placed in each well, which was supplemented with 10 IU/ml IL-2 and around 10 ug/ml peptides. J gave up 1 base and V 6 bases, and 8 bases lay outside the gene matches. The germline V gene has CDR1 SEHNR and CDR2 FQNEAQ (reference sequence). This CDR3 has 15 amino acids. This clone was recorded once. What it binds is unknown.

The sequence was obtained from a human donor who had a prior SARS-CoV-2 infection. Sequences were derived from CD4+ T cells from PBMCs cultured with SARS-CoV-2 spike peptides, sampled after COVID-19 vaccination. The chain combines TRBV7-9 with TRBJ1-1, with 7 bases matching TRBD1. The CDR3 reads CASRPREGANTEAFF. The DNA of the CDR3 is TGTGCCAGCAGACCTAGGGAGGGGGCGAACACTGAAGCTTTCTTT.